This T cell receptor (beta chain) was documented in a study of identical twins. The table lists this clonotype with many counts. Its antigen is not identified. In TCRdb, the 5' RACE reads were re-called with MiXCR into one record per CDR3 protein. The table lists some 260,000 distinct CDR3 sequences, around an eighth of them singletons. V was shortened by 0 bases and J by 2 bases, with 9 bases between the two germline ends. Germline CDR1 reads SGHRS; CDR2 reads YFSETQ. The length of the CDR3 is 14 residues. Notes on the study in general: In drawing conclusions, the study used cross-sectional statistical analysis and did not follow the same donors. A lower insertion count was a feature of abundant cord blood beta clonotypes, with no such feature in memory repertoires.

This chain uses TRBV5-1 with TRBJ2-7; D ambiguous. This TCR came from a woman under 30 in good health. The sample was memory (CD45RO+) T cells sorted from blood. The chain's CDR3 is CASSLAASTYEQYF. Here the CDR3 DNA reads TGCGCCAGCAGCTTGGCCGCCAGTACCTACGAGCAGTACTTC.